These T cell receptor beta chains were read from a single sample in a study of T cell repertoires in cytomegalovirus infection. TCRdb redid the calling of the reads with MiXCR, one entry per CDR3 protein. The sample contains around 900,000 distinct CDR3 sequences, about a third of which appear only once. Antigens for these TCRs are unknown. The material sequenced was cultured CD8+ T cells from PBMCs, taken from culture after CMV antigen stimulation. Receptors were obtained from a human donor in good health (CMV status not recorded). Some clones in this sample may be carry-over from other donors' samples. Each CDR3 is given with its conserved first and last residue. A D gene is named only where the DNA matches it firmly. Rows may omit the clone size; those that give it use once, few, many or a size class.

>-|TRBJ1-4|many|TRBV27
TGTGCCAGCAGTCCCTCAGAGGGCCCTTGGGGGAAACTGTTTTTT
CASSPSEGPWGKLFF
>-|TRBJ2-1|-|TRBV10-1
TGCGCCAGCTCGTCGGAGGGACGGTTCAATGAGCAGTTCTTC
CASSSEGRFNEQFF
>TRBD1|TRBJ2-4|few|TRBV7-9
TGTGCCAGCAGCTTAGCCCGGGACAGGGGCGACATTCAGTACTTC
CASSLARDRGDIQYF
>-|TRBJ1-1|few|TRBV25-1
TGTGCCAGCAGTGAATATCTAGGTTCACGGACTGAAGCTTTCTTT
CASSEYLGSRTEAFF
>-|TRBJ2-7|-|TRBV7-4
TGTGCCAGCAGCTTGGGGTCGGCTACCTACGAGCAGTACTTC
CASSLGSATYEQYF
>-|TRBJ1-6|few|TRBV7-3
TGTGCCAGCAGCTTAGAAGGCTTGAATAATTCACCCCTCCACTTT
CASSLEGLNNSPLHF
>-|TRBJ2-1|-|TRBV5-5
TGTGCCAGCAGCATGGGGGGCGATGAGCAGTTCTTC
CASSMGGDEQFF
>TRBD2|TRBJ2-1|-|TRBV7-9
TGTGCCAGCAGCTCGGGGGGGCCGTACGATGAGCAGTTCTTC
CASSSGGPYDEQFF
>-|TRBJ1-1|-|TRBV6-6
TGTGCCAGCAGTTACTTCAGGGTAATGAACACTGAAGCTTTCTTT
CASSYFRVMNTEAFF
>TRBD1|TRBJ1-2|many|TRBV27
TGTGCCAGCAGTCCACAGGGGGCGACCTATGGCTACACCTTC
CASSPQGATYGYTF
>-|TRBJ2-3|many|TRBV7-9
TGTGCCAGCAGCGGAGACGGTACGCAGTATTTT
CASSGDGTQYF
>-|TRBJ1-2|-|TRBV6-1
TGTGCCAGCAGCCGGAACAGGGTATATGGCTACACCTTC
CASSRNRVYGYTF
>-|TRBJ1-2|many|TRBV7-2
TGTGCCAGCTCCAACGGCCTCTATGGCTACACCTTC
CASSNGLYGYTF
>-|TRBJ1-1|-|TRBV5-3
TGTGCCAGCAGCTGGGACATCGAGAACACTGAAGCTTTCTTT
CASSWDIENTEAFF
>TRBD2|TRBJ2-3|-|TRBV6-1
TGTGCCAGCAGTCTACTAAGGGATTTACTAGCGGGGGGCACAGATACGCAGTATTTT
CASSLLRDLLAGGTDTQYF
>TRBD1|TRBJ2-5|many|TRBV7-2
TGTGCCAGCAGCTTAATCTATGGAGGGGGGGACAGGGCCCCGGGGACCCAGTACTTC
CASSLIYGGGDRAPGTQYF
>TRBD1|TRBJ2-7|-|TRBV19
TGTGCCAGTACCCCCGGGACAGGGGCGGAGTACGAGCAGTACTTC
CASTPGTGAEYEQYF
>-|TRBJ1-2|many|TRBV7-2
TGTGCCAGCAGCTCCGATGGCTACACCTTC
CASSSDGYTF
>TRBD1|TRBJ2-1|-|TRBV27
TGTGCCAGCCGGACAGGGGGTCATTACAATGAGCAGTTCTTC
CASRTGGHYNEQFF
>TRBD1|TRBJ1-2|-|TRBV28
TGTGCCAGCAACCATCAGGGGGCGACCCGTTCTGACTATGGCTACACCTTC
CASNHQGATRSDYGYTF
>-|TRBJ2-2|-|TRBV7-9
TGTGCCAGCTTACCCTCCGGACAGTCCGGGGAGCTGTTTTTT
CASLPSGQSGELFF
>-|TRBJ1-2|few|TRBV5-4
TGTGCCAGCAGCTTGGTAAAGGAAGGCTATGGCTACACCTTC
CASSLVKEGYGYTF
>TRBD2|TRBJ2-1|-|TRBV11-2
TGTGCCAGCAGCCCCCATAGCGGGGGGGTATACAATGAGCAGTTCTTC
CASSPHSGGVYNEQFF
>-|TRBJ1-6|-|TRBV4-2
TGTGCCAGCAGCCTCAGGGGATTGGGGTCCGGTTCACCCCTCCACTTT
CASSLRGLGSGSPLHF
>TRBD1|TRBJ2-1|few|TRBV19
TGTGCCAGTAGTAAGGCAGGGGGCTATGGCAATGAGCAGTTCTTC
CASSKAGGYGNEQFF
>-|TRBJ2-3|many|TRBV7-6
TGTGCCAGCAGCGCACTCAACACAGATACGCAGTATTTT
CASSALNTDTQYF
>-|TRBJ2-1|-|TRBV6-1
TGTGCCAGCGGGATAAATGAGCAGTTCTTC
CASGINEQFF
>TRBD1|TRBJ2-2|few|TRBV7-9
TGTGCCAGCAGCTTAGCGAGCCCCGGGACAGGGGTCGACACCGGGGAGCTGTTTTTT
CASSLASPGTGVDTGELFF
>-|TRBJ1-1|few|TRBV6-1
TGTGCCATAATCGAGATGAACACTGAAGCTTTCTTT
CAIIEMNTEAFF
>-|TRBJ2-6|-|TRBV9
TGTGTCAGCAGCGGGTCTGGGGCCAACGTCCTGACTTTC
CVSSGSGANVLTF
>TRBD2|TRBJ2-1|-|TRBV29-1
TGCAGCGTTGAAGGTGCCCTTGCGGGGGTGAAGATGAGCTCCTACAATGAGCAGTTCTTC
CSVEGALAGVKMSSYNEQFF